Sequencing of this T cell receptor beta chain was carried out in a study of shared clonotypes between healthy human individuals. Only in-frame clones appear in the TCRdb table, and some are missing; sequencing was by immunoSEQ multiplex PCR. The data show hundreds of thousands of clones, with 97% seen just once and around 0.057% held by the top ten. In germline, CDR1 is SGHKS, CDR2 YYEKEE (reference sequence). This CDR3 is built from 16 residues. The V end lost 4 bases, the J end lost 4 bases, and 21 bases lay between the germline ends. A note on this clone: Its antigen is currently unknown.

Overall study findings and caveats: Generation of non-shared clonotypes was less probable than generation of clonotypes shared by all four donors. Exclusively blood specimens were collected; tissue repertoires likely differ. Although depth was large, rarefaction showed that sequencing of the sorted subsets was incomplete.

The sequenced material came from naive CD4+ T cells sorted from blood. Subset defined: CD45RA+ positively selected. This sequence was found in a woman aged 25 to 39 in good health. This chain joins TRBV5-5 and TRBJ2-7, with D perhaps TRBD1 (5 bases). Here the CDR3 reads CASSTQGPKSVYEQYF. The CDR3 nucleotides read TGTGCCAGCAGCACCCAGGGCCCTAAATCTGTTTACGAGCAGTACTTC. The complete variable domain, with remaining parts taken from reference TRBV5-5 and TRBJ2-7, reads DAGVTQSPTHLIKTRGQQVTLRCSPISGHKSVSWYQQVLGQGPQFIFQYYEKEERGRGNFPDRFSARQFPNYSSELNVNALLLGDSALYLCASSTQGPKSVYEQYFGPGTRLTVT.